These 18 T cell receptor beta chains were all obtained from the same sample, sequenced in a study of spatial heterogeneity in lung cancer. Time point indicated: blood at routine non-recurrence follow-up after resection. MiXCR, applied by TCRdb to the 5' RACE reads, yields one record per CDR3 protein. The sample has 25,000 or so distinct CDR3 sequences, about 5.2% seen once. The material was PBMCs, obtained at follow-up. Receptor source: a female donor with early-stage non-small cell lung cancer.

This clonotype was counted at least ten times. V is TRBV6-2 or TRBV6-3 and J is TRBJ2-1, with TRBD2 matching 7 bases. There are 14 residues in the CDR3. After removal of 5 bases from V and 9 bases from J, the junction contained 10 bases not matched to a gene. CDR1 is MNHEY, CDR2 SVGEGT, per germline. CDR3 in amino acids: CASSPPGGGSEQFF. CDR3 coding DNA: TGTGCCAGCAGTCCTCCCGGCGGGGGAAGTGAGCAGTTCTTC.

This clonotype was seen repeatedly, ten times or more. The chain has TRBV7-6 and TRBJ1-6; D is possibly TRBD1 (6 bases). Trimming removed 5 bases at V and 16 bases at J, with 18 bases between. The CDR3 loop spans 13 amino acids. The germline V gene encodes CDR1 SGHVS and CDR2 FNYEAQ. The CDR3 coding sequence is TGTGCCAGCAGCGCAAAGGAGACAGGTTTACTCCACTTT. Its protein product is CASSAKETGLLHF.

In its sample, this clonotype was seen many times. The genes are TRBV5-4 and TRBJ2-5; D ambiguous. The germline V and J ends were trimmed by 0 bases and 2 bases, with 2 bases remaining between them. This CDR3 spans 12 amino acids. The germline V gene has CDR1 SGHNT and CDR2 YYREEE (reference sequence). The chain's CDR3 is CASSLEQETQYF. The CDR3 coding sequence is TGTGCCAGCAGCTTGGAACAAGAGACCCAGTACTTC.

This clonotype was recorded many times. The rearrangement links TRBV11-2 to TRBJ1-4, with D possibly being TRBD1 (6 bases). Trimming removed 5 bases from V and 2 bases from J, with 12 bases in between. The CDR3 covers 15 residues. Germline V gene lookup returns CDR1 SGHAT and CDR2 FQNNGV. CDR3 coding DNA: TGTGCCAGCAGCGCGCAGGGGTACACTAATGAAAAACTGTTTTTT. It specifies CASSAQGYTNEKLFF.

This clonotype was detected many times. The rearrangement uses TRBV5-6 and TRBJ2-7; a weak D match, TRBD1 (5 bases). The CDR3 extends over 15 amino acids. V lost 0 bases, J lost 0 bases, and 10 bases lay in between. Germline lookup yields CDR1 SGHDT and CDR2 YYEEEE. CDR3 sequence: CASSLVGPASYEQYF. CDR3 DNA: TGTGCCAGCAGCTTGGTGGGGCCTGCCTCCTACGAGCAGTACTTC.

In this sample, this clonotype turned up many times. V and J are TRBV19 and TRBJ2-5; 11 nucleotides agree with TRBD1. Trimming took 6 bases from V and 6 from J; bases not matched to a gene: 6. The germline V gene encodes CDR1 LNHDA and CDR2 SQIVND (reference sequence). The CDR3 runs 14 residues. CDR3 sequence reads: CASRPGTGGQTQYF. Here the CDR3 DNA reads TGTGCCAGTAGACCGGGGACAGGGGGTCAGACCCAGTACTTC.

This clonotype was recorded many times. The chain recombines TRBV3-1 with TRBJ1-1, with D maybe TRBD1 (6 bases). This CDR3 has 15 residues. CDR1 is LGHDT, CDR2 YNNKEL, per germline (reference sequence). The V end was cut by 4 bases, the J end by 5 bases, with 17 bases between. CDR3 in DNA: TGTGCCAGCAGCCGGTCGACAGGATTTGGGACTGAAGCTTTCTTT. Its protein is CASSRSTGFGTEAFF. Together with reference TRBV3-1 and TRBJ1-1, the CDR3 gives the full variable domain: DTAVSQTPKYLVTQMGNDKSIKCEQNLGHDTMYWYKQDSKKFLKIMFSYNNKELIINETVPNRFSPKSPDKAHLNLHINSLELGDSAVYFCASSRSTGFGTEAFFGQGTRLTVV.

This clonotype was counted many times. The gene calls are TRBV7-2 and TRBJ2-7; D gene uncertain. From germline, CDR1 is SGHTA and CDR2 FQGNSA. CDR3 length: 14 residues. Trimming removed 1 base at V and 1 base at J, with 8 bases between. The CDR3 DNA reads as TGTGCCAGCAGCTTAGATGCGCATTCCTACGAGCAGTACTTC. Its translation: CASSLDAHSYEQYF.

This clonotype was detected many times. This chain links TRBV5-1 with TRBJ2-1; 13 nucleotides line up with TRBD2. The CDR3 covers 19 residues. V was clipped by 1 base and J by 2 bases; unmatched bases: 9. Germline values: CDR1 SGHRS, CDR2 YFSETQ. The DNA for the CDR3 is TGCGCCAGCAGCTTGACACTAGCGGGGGGGCTTTCCCCCTACAATGAGCAGTTCTTC. The encoded protein is CASSLTLAGGLSPYNEQFF.

In this sample, this clonotype turned up many times. The V and J genes are TRBV5-1 and TRBJ2-1; 9 nucleotides line up with TRBD2. CDR1 is SGHRS, CDR2 YFSETQ, per germline. With V trimmed by 2 bases and J by 7 bases, 10 bases remained unmatched. The CDR3 loop spans 16 amino acids. The CDR3 region is CASSFNLAGAGNEQFF. CDR3 nucleotides: TGCGCCAGCAGCTTCAACTTAGCGGGAGCGGGAAATGAGCAGTTCTTC.

There are many counts of this clonotype. The rearrangement links TRBV5-1 to TRBJ2-3; D gene unclear. The germline V gene has CDR1 SGHRS and CDR2 YFSETQ. This CDR3 region has 14 residues. V was trimmed by 6 bases and J by 2 bases, leaving 13 bases between them. The CDR3 is CASTWSGYTDTQYF. CDR3 in DNA: TGCGCCAGCACCTGGTCGGGCTACACAGATACGCAGTATTTT.

This clonotype was found many times. The chain is built from TRBV27 and TRBJ2-2, with no clear D. V was trimmed by 7 bases and J by 0 bases, leaving 9 bases between them. Germline V gene data show CDR1 as MNHEY and CDR2 as SMNVEV (reference sequence). CDR3 length equals 14 residues. CDR3 DNA: TGTGCCAGCACCTTCTTGGCGAACACCGGGGAGCTGTTTTTT. It translates to CASTFLANTGELFF.

This clonotype was seen ten or more times. In nucleotides, the CDR3 is TGCAGTGCTGATACAGGGGGTAAAGCCAAAAACATTCAGTACTTC. Translating it yields CSADTGGKAKNIQYF. This chain uses TRBV20-1 with TRBJ2-4; TRBD1 matches 8 bases. Unmatched junction bases numbered 6, after V lost 5 bases and J lost 0 bases. CDR1 and CDR2 (germline): DFQATT, SNEGSKA (reference sequence). The CDR3 contains 15 residues.

This clonotype was picked up many times. The chain carries TRBV6-1 and TRBJ2-7, with unresolved D. CDR1 MNHNS and CDR2 SASEGT come from the germline V gene. Deletions cut 9 bases from V and 3 bases from J, with 9 bases between. The CDR3 contains 11 residues. CDR3 sequence reads: CASYSFYEQYF. The CDR3 DNA follows: TGTGCCAGTTACTCCTTCTACGAGCAGTACTTC.

Many counts were recorded for this clonotype. V gene TRBV10-3 combines with J gene TRBJ2-5; 10 bases are shared with TRBD1. J was trimmed by 1 base and V by 0 bases; bases with no gene match: 2. The CDR3 covers 16 residues. The germline V gene has CDR1 ENHRY and CDR2 SYGVKD. CDR3 region: CAISESRQGAQETQYF. The CDR3 DNA is TGTGCCATCAGTGAGTCGAGACAGGGGGCCCAAGAGACCCAGTACTTC.

This clonotype has ten or more counts. The rearrangement links TRBV7-8 to TRBJ2-5; D gene unclear. Trimming left V 1 base short and J 2 bases short, with 5 bases between. Per germline, CDR1 SGHVS and CDR2 FQNEAQ. CDR3 length: 13 residues. The DNA for the CDR3 is TGTGCCAGCAGCTTAGGGCAGCAAGAGACCCAGTACTTC. Translation gives CASSLGQQETQYF.

This clonotype came up many times. The genes are TRBV4-3 and TRBJ1-2; weak D call: TRBD1 (6 bases). From germline, CDR1 is LGHNA and CDR2 YSLEER. CDR3 length: 15 amino acids. The V and J ends lost 0 bases and 8 bases respectively, with 16 bases between them. The CDR3 reads CASSQELQGRGGYTF. The CDR3 DNA reads TGCGCCAGCAGCCAAGAACTGCAGGGGAGAGGCGGCTACACCTTC.

This clonotype was seen many times. The chain uses TRBV11-2 and TRBJ2-5; perhaps D is TRBD1 or TRBD2 (5 bases each). The CDR3 totals 14 residues. Germline CDR1 reads SGHAT; CDR2 reads FQNNGV. V was shortened by 4 bases and J by 9 bases, with 18 bases between the two germline ends. CDR3 in DNA: TGTGCCAGCAGCTGGGGACCAACACCAGTGGCCCAGTACTTC. Its translation is CASSWGPTPVAQYF. Together with reference TRBV11-2 and TRBJ2-5, the CDR3 gives the full variable domain: EAGVAQSPRYKIIEKRQSVAFWCNPISGHATLYWYQQILGQGPKLLIQFQNNGVVDDSQLPKDRFSAERLKGVDSTLKIQPAKLEDSAVYLCASSWGPTPVAQYFGPGTRLLVL.